This entry features one TCR beta chain sequence. Germline V gene data show CDR1 as SGHRS and CDR2 as YFSETQ. CDR3 length equals 16 residues. Unmatched junction bases numbered 9, after V lost 0 bases and J lost 5 bases. As processed by the authors: It was from reference gene primer amplification that nucleated cell counts were estimated. The table came from immunoSEQ multiplex PCR; TCRdb's copy has only in-frame clones and leaves some out. D and trimming were read from the DNA, whereas the V and J calls and clone size are those reported in that table. The sample consists of about 82,000 clones, approximately 80% of them appearing once. These data belong to a study of blood T cell repertoires in COVID-19.

Sequencing was carried out using peripheral blood. This clonotype originated in a man at least 80 years old with active or convalescent COVID-19. The chain joins TRBV5-1 to TRBJ1-1, with 8 bases identical to TRBD1. The CDR3 protein is CASSLGQGARETEAFF. The CDR3 coding sequence is TGCGCCAGCAGCTTGGGGCAGGGGGCGCGGGAGACTGAAGCTTTCTTT.